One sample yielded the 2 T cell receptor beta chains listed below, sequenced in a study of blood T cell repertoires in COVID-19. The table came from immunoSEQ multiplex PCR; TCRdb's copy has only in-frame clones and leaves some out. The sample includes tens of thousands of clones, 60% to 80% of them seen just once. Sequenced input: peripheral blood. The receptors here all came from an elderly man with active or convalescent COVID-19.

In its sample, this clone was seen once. The CDR3 reads CASSGGPTGLNTEAFF. CDR3 in DNA: TGTGCCAGCAGTGGTGGACCGACAGGTCTGAACACTGAAGCTTTCTTT. This chain connects TRBV27 to TRBJ1-1, with D tentatively TRBD1 (6 bases). Germline V lookup: CDR1 MNHEY, CDR2 SMNVEV (reference sequence). Trimming took off 5 bases at V and 0 bases at J, with 16 bases between the two ends. The CDR3 consists of 16 residues.

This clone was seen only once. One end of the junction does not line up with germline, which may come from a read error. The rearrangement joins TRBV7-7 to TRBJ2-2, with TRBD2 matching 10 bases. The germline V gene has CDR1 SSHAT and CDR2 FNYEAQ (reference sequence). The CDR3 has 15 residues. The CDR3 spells CASTWTSGNTGELFF. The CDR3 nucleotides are TGTGCTAGCACCTGGACTAGCGGGAACACCGGGGAGCTGTTTTTT.